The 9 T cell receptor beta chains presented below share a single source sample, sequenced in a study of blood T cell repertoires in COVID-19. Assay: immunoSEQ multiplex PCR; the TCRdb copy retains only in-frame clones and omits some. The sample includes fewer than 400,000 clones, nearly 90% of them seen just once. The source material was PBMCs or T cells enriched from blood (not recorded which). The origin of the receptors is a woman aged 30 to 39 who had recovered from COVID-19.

This chain's CDR3 is CASSLNSDSVDTIYF. The CDR3 nucleotides are TGTGCCAGCTCACTGAACTCGGACAGTGTGGACACCATATATTTT. This chain connects TRBV18 to TRBJ1-3; the D gene is possibly TRBD1 (6 bases). The germline V gene has CDR1 KGHSH and CDR2 LQKENI. This CDR3 is built from 15 residues. Trimming pared 4 bases from V and 8 bases from J, leaving 18 bases between.

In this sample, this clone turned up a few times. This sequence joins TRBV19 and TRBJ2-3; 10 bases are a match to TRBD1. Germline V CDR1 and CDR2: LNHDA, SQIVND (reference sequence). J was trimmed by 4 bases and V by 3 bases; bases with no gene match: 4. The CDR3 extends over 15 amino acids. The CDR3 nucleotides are TGTGCCAGTAGTATTTCGGGGACAGGGGCAGATACGCAGTATTTT. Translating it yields CASSISGTGADTQYF.

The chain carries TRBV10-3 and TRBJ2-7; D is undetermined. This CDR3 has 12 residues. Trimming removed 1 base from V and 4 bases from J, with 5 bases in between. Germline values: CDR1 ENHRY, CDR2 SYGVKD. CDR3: CAISEFRYEQYF. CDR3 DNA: TGTGCCATCAGTGAGTTTCGGTACGAGCAGTACTTC.

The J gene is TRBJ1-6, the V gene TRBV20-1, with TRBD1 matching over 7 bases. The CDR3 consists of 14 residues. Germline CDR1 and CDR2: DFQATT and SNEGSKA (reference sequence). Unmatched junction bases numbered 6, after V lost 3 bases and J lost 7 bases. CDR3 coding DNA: TGCAGTGCTAGTTCGGGACAGAGAAATTCACCCCTCCACTTT. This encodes CSASSGQRNSPLHF.

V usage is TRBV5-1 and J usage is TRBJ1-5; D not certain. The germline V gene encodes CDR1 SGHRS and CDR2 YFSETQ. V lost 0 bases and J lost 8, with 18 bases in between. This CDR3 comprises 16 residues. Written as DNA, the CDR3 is TGCGCCAGCAGCTTGGAGGTCTTGGGCCGCGTCAAGCCCCAGCATTTT. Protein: CASSLEVLGRVKPQHF.

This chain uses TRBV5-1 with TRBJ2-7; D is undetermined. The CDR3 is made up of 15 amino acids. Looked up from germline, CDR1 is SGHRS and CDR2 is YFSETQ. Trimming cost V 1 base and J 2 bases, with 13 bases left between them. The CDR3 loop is CASSLSPGAPYEQYF. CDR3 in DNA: TGCGCCAGCAGCTTGTCACCGGGTGCCCCCTACGAGCAGTACTTC.

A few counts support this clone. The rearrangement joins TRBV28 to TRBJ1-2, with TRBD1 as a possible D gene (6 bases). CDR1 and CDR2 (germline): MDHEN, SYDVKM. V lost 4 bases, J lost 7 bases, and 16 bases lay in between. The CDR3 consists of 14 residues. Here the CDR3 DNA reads TGTGCCAGCAGTTCGCCAGGGGAACCGGCTGGCTACACCTTC. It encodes CASSSPGEPAGYTF.

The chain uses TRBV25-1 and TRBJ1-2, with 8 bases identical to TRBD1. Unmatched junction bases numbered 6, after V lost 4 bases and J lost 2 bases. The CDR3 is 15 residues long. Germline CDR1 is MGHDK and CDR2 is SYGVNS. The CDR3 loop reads CASSGPRGRNYGYTF. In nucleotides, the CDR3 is TGTGCCAGCAGTGGGCCCAGGGGGCGGAACTATGGCTACACCTTC.

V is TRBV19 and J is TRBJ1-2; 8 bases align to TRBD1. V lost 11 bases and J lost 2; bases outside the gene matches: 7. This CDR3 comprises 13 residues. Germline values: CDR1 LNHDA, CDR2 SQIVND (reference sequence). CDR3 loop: CARHRTGNYGYTF. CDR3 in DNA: TGTGCCCGCCACCGGACAGGGAACTATGGCTACACCTTC. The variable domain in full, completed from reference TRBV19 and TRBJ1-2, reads DGGITQSPKYLFRKEGQNVTLSCEQNLNHDAMYWYRQDPGQGLRLIYYSQIVNDFQKGDIAEGYSVSREKKESFPLTVTSAQKNPTAFYLCARHRTGNYGYTFGSGTRLTVV.